A selection of T cell receptor beta chains follows, all from one sample in a study of early T cells in non-severe SARS-CoV-2 infection. TCRdb reprocessed the 5' RACE reads via MiXCR and lists one record per CDR3 protein. The repertoire has tens of thousands of distinct CDR3 sequences, about 11% of them found once; the top ten carry 6.4%. Sequences were obtained from whole blood. Receptors were obtained from an adult who was a healthcare worker with PCR-confirmed SARS-CoV-2 infection or an uninfected control (not recorded which). Both conserved end residues are part of each CDR3. The size of a clone is reported for some rows only, either as once, few or many, or as a class for expanded clones.

V	J	size	CDR3
TRBV11-2	TRBJ2-1	few	CASSLSTGPNEQFF
TRBV7-9	TRBJ1-3	few	CASSLWQGAGNTIYF
TRBV20-1	TRBJ2-5	few	CRAVSRSQETQYF
TRBV28	TRBJ2-3	NA	CASRLAGSTDTQYF
TRBV5-1	TRBJ2-2	few	CASTGLAQIGELFF
TRBV6-2/TRBV6-3	TRBJ2-2	many	CASSRNPGLTNTGELFF
TRBV12-3/TRBV12-4	TRBJ1-4	few	CASSLGGSRKLFF
TRBV29-1	TRBJ2-7	many	CSARGTTKAYEQYF
TRBV5-6	TRBJ2-1	few	CASSAYFGRFNEQFF
TRBV5-1	TRBJ2-3	NA	CASSLSHTDTQYF
TRBV12-3/TRBV12-4	TRBJ2-1	medium-sized	CASSVGQGHEQFF
TRBV20-1	TRBJ2-5	NA	CSASRRAGETQYF
TRBV28	TRBJ2-2	NA	CASSLEDRPLTGELFF
TRBV12-3/TRBV12-4	TRBJ2-2	many	CASSFSGTATGELFF
TRBV6-2/TRBV6-3	TRBJ2-3	few	CASSLFGGTDTQYF
TRBV12-3/TRBV12-4	TRBJ1-5	many	CASSLTLRQPQHF
TRBV25-1	TRBJ1-2	NA	CASSGTGSNGYTF
TRBV9	TRBJ1-3	NA	CASTASDRDRAGNTIYF
TRBV24-1	TRBJ1-5	many	CATSDQNQPQHF
TRBV5-5	TRBJ1-1	few	CASSAGQLMNTEAFF
TRBV7-2	TRBJ2-7	many	CASSLSPASSYEQYF
TRBV28	TRBJ1-5	NA	CASTTRQAIYSNQPQHF
TRBV7-9	TRBJ1-6	NA	CASSPQGISYNSPLHF
TRBV6-6	TRBJ1-2	few	CASSYVQRYNYGYTF
TRBV7-9	TRBJ1-1	once	CASSFGGGVSEAFF
TRBV29-1	TRBJ2-1	once	CSVRIDTAAWEQFF
TRBV9	TRBJ2-3	few	CASSVGRATDTQYF
TRBV6-6	TRBJ2-4	many	CASSPPGGGLKNIQYF
TRBV29-1	TRBJ1-5	many	CSVRDSGNQPQHF
TRBV20-1	TRBJ1-6	few	CSARSGQVVINSPLHF
TRBV20-1	TRBJ2-1	many	CSASGREQFF
TRBV20-1	TRBJ1-6	many	CSARGGSTQGPLHF
TRBV19	TRBJ2-3	many	CASSIRDYKDTQYF
TRBV20-1	TRBJ1-1	few	CSARGIGQTEAFF
TRBV20-1	TRBJ2-7	NA	CSARDLLGRSSYEQYF
TRBV27	TRBJ2-1	many	CASGPLAGSYNEQFF
TRBV11-2	TRBJ2-1	many	CASSLGANEQFF
TRBV12-3/TRBV12-4	TRBJ2-1	NA	CASSWGLPWGEQFF
TRBV6-5	TRBJ2-5	NA	CASSLGGRQETQYF
TRBV10-2	TRBJ2-1	NA	CASSVSPYNEQFF
TRBV20-1	TRBJ1-5	many	CSARDQQLYQPQHF
TRBV28	TRBJ2-7	NA	CASSHTHEQYF
TRBV25-1	TRBJ2-7	few	CASRENGLYEQYF
TRBV6-1	TRBJ2-5	few	CASSVRGETQYF
TRBV6-6	TRBJ1-5	many	CASSYSQGSGQPQHF
TRBV29-1	TRBJ2-6	NA	CSVREGVGAGANVLTF
TRBV29-1	TRBJ1-2	many	CSAWDSTLLNYGYTF
TRBV28	TRBJ2-7	NA	CASRVTGGKYEQYF
TRBV11-3	TRBJ1-3	few	CASSIQGADGNTIYF
TRBV28	TRBJ2-3	many	CASSMDRWNTQYF
TRBV28	TRBJ2-1	NA	CASSLGLAGGVDTNEQFF
TRBV2	TRBJ1-6	NA	CANQPGQGGSPLHF
TRBV4-3	TRBJ2-1	many	CASSLSAGDYNEQFF
TRBV6-1	TRBJ2-5	few	CASTLDHEETQYF
TRBV29-1	TRBJ1-1	NA	CSVEDPGTAFEAFF
TRBV12-3/TRBV12-4	TRBJ1-4	NA	CAIRDRGEKLFF
TRBV27	TRBJ1-2	many	CASSLKPANYGYTF